This T cell receptor (beta chain) emerged from a study of blood T cell repertoires in COVID-19. Cohorts were based on clinical histories the participants reported. Sequencing used immunoSEQ multiplex PCR; TCRdb keeps in-frame clones, though not all of them. This table holds fewer than 350,000 clones, 85% found once. The germline gives CDR1 SNHLY, CDR2 FYNNEI. The CDR3 is 13 amino acids. Trimming pared 4 bases from V and 7 bases from J, leaving 11 bases between. The specimen sequenced was PBMCs or T cells enriched from blood (not recorded which). The chain joins TRBV2 to TRBJ1-5, with D unclear. The sequence was collected from a woman in her thirties who had been exposed to COVID-19. This CDR3 reads CASSVGGRQPQHF. The CDR3 DNA reads TGTGCCAGCAGTGTAGGAGGGAGGCAGCCCCAGCATTTT.